This TCR beta chain stems from a study of shared clonotypes between healthy human individuals. Germline V gene data show CDR1 as MNHEY and CDR2 as SMNVEV (reference sequence). This CDR3 spans 14 amino acids. The V end was cut by 8 bases, the J end by 0 bases, with 10 bases between. The investigators split CD4+ cells into a CD45RA+ naive subset and a CD45RA-negative memory subset. Authors' processing steps: There were no quality scores in the junction-only immunoSEQ sequences, so filtering differed. Method: immunoSEQ multiplex PCR; TCRdb's copy keeps in-frame clones and lacks some. The DNA gave D and trimming, while V, J and clone size come from that table. The sample records a few million clones, 90% to 97% being singletons.

This receptor was obtained from a man between 18 and 35 years old in good health. Material for sequencing was naive CD4+ T cells sorted from blood. The subset here: CD45RA+ positively selected. The J gene is TRBJ2-2, the V gene TRBV27; unclear D gene. CDR3: CASHDRSNTGELFF. The CDR3 DNA sequence: TGTGCCAGCCATGACCGATCGAACACCGGGGAGCTGTTTTTT.